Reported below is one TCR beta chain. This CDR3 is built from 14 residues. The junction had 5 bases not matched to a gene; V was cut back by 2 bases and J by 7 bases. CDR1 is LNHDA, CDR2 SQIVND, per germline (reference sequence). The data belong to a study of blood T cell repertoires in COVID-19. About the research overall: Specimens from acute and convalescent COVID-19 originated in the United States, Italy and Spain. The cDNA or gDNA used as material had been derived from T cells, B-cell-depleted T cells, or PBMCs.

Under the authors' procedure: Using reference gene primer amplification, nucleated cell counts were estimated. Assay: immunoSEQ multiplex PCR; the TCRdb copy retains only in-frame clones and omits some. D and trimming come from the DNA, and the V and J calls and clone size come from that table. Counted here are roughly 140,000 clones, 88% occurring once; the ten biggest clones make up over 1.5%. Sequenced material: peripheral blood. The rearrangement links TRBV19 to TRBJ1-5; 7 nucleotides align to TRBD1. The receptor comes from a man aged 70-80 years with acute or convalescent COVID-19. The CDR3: CASSIKGAQQPQHF. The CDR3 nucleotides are TGTGCCAGTAGTATAAAGGGGGCGCAACAGCCCCAGCATTTT.